The 26 T cell receptor beta chains below were found in one sample sequenced in a study of breast tumors, draining lymph nodes, adjacent tissues. Each CDR3 protein is one row after TCRdb ran MiXCR on the multiplex PCR reads. The sample yields some 250,000 distinct CDR3 sequences, 30% to 35% seen once. Breast cancer patients provided tissue from their axillary draining lymph nodes. Specimen: axillary lymph node tissue. Receptors originate from a female donor with breast cancer. Some clones in this sample may be carry-over from other donors' samples.

The sample holds a few counts of this clonotype. This chain connects TRBV2 to TRBJ2-5; 7 nucleotides match TRBD2. The germline gives CDR1 SNHLY, CDR2 FYNNEI. The CDR3 is 14 residues long. Trimming cost V 4 bases and J 5 bases; bases outside gene matches: 7. The CDR3 region is CASSAGGRGETQYF. The CDR3 DNA is TGTGCCAGCAGTGCGGGGGGTAGAGGGGAGACCCAGTACTTC.

The chain carries TRBV6-4 and TRBJ1-1; a weak D match, TRBD1 (6 bases). Germline-derived CDR1 and CDR2 are MRHNA and SNTAGT. The V end was cut by 11 bases, the J end by 3 bases, with 13 bases between. This CDR3 region has 12 residues. The CDR3 DNA reads as TGTGCCGGGACACAGGATTACACTGAAGCTTTCTTT. It translates to CAGTQDYTEAFF.

This clonotype was counted many times. The chain recombines TRBV6-1 with TRBJ2-7; D not resolved. The CDR3 runs 10 residues. Germline V gives CDR1 MNHNS, CDR2 SASEGT. V dropped 8 bases and J dropped 4 bases, with 6 bases sitting between them. CDR3 in amino acids: CASEWYEQYF. The CDR3 bases are TGTGCCAGCGAGTGGTACGAGCAGTACTTC.

With regard to this clonotype: Since a much larger clone is just one base distant, this may be a read error. Because the CDR3 is missing its conserved closing phenylalanine or tryptophan, this is likely a read error. The gene calls are TRBV9 and TRBJ2-7; 9 bases align to TRBD2. The CDR3 length is 15 residues. The V gene end was trimmed by 4 bases and the J gene end by 4 bases; junction bases not matched to a gene: 9. Germline assignment: CDR1 SGDLS and CDR2 YYNGEE. CDR3: CASSPTTSGEYEQYL. CDR3 DNA sequence: TGTGCCAGCAGCCCGACGACTAGCGGAGAATACGAGCAGTACCTC.

This clonotype appeared a single time. The rearrangement joins TRBV6-6 to TRBJ1-2, with 9 bases that match TRBD1. V shed 5 bases and J 5 bases; nucleotides not matched to a gene: 6. Germline CDR1 reads MNHNY; CDR2 reads SVGAGI (reference sequence). The CDR3 consists of 14 residues. CDR3: CASSISGTGYGYTF. The DNA of the CDR3 is TGTGCCAGCAGTATCTCCGGGACAGGGTATGGCTACACCTTC.

This clonotype was counted a single time. The rearrangement uses TRBV7-3 and TRBJ2-3; D tentatively reads TRBD1 or TRBD2 (5 bases each). Per the germline V gene, CDR1 is SGHTA and CDR2 is FQGTGA. V lost 6 bases to trimming and J lost 11 bases, with 24 bases between them. The CDR3 length is 15 residues. CDR3 sequence reads: CASRPDGAAYNEQYF. The CDR3 DNA reads as TGTGCCAGCAGACCAGACGGGGCAGCTTACAATGAGCAGTATTTT.

This clonotype came up many times. The V gene is TRBV7-9, the J gene TRBJ2-5; 9 bases agree with TRBD2. This CDR3 spans 15 amino acids. Germline V gene sequence: CDR1 SEHNR, CDR2 FQNEAQ (reference sequence). The trim removed 4 bases at V and 5 bases at J, leaving 8 bases unmatched. In DNA, the CDR3 is TGTGCCAGCAGCTCAGGACTAGCGACCTGGGAGACCCAGTACTTC. Amino acids: CASSSGLATWETQYF. Variable domain in full (rest from reference TRBV7-9 and TRBJ2-5): DTGVSQNPRHKITKRGQNVTFRCDPISEHNRLYWYRQTLGQGPEFLTYFQNEAQLEKSRLLSDRFSAERPKGSFSTLEIQRTEQGDSAMYLCASSSGLATWETQYFGPGTRLLVL.

This clonotype was seen ten or more times. The chain is built from TRBV20-1 and TRBJ1-4; 12 bases match TRBD1. CDR3 length: 14 residues. The V and J ends lost 4 bases and 7 bases, in that order; junction bases with no gene match: 4. Germline V gives CDR1 DFQATT, CDR2 SNEGSKA (reference sequence). The CDR3 sequence: CSANMGQGAEKLFF. In DNA form, the CDR3 reads TGCAGTGCTAACATGGGACAGGGGGCTGAAAAACTGTTTTTT.

Many counts were recorded for this clonotype. CDR3 bases: TGTGCCAGCAGCGTGTTCACCGGGACCGCCGGTTATGGCTACACCTTC. Its protein product is CASSVFTGTAGYGYTF. The V and J genes are TRBV11-3 and TRBJ1-2, with D perhaps TRBD1 (5 bases). The germline CDR1 and CDR2 sequences are SGHNT and YENEEA. The germline V and J ends were trimmed by 5 bases and 5 bases, with 21 bases remaining between them. This CDR3 is built from 16 residues.

As concerns this clonotype: A read error may explain this, as a much larger clone is one base away. The rearrangement uses TRBV7-2 and TRBJ2-7; tentative D call: TRBD2 (6 bases). V lost 5 bases, J lost 2 bases, and 16 bases lay in between. This CDR3 is built from 15 residues. Germline loops: CDR1 SGHTA, CDR2 FQGNSA. The CDR3 reads CASSTQGGIPYEQYF. CDR3 in DNA: TGTGCCAGCAGCACCCAGGGCGGGATCCCCTACGAGCAGTACTTC. Full variable domain (rest looked up from reference TRBV7-2 and TRBJ2-7): GAGVSQSPSNKVTEKGKDVELRCDPISGHTALYWYRQSLGQGLEFLIYFQGNSAPDKSGLPSDRFSAERTGGSVSTLTIQRTQQEDSAVYLCASSTQGGIPYEQYFGPGTRLTVT.

In its sample, this clonotype was seen many times. The rearrangement links TRBV5-1 to TRBJ1-2; TRBD1 matches 7 bases. The V gene's germline CDR1 is SGHRS and CDR2 YFSETQ. J was trimmed by 7 bases and V by 5 bases; bases with no gene match: 8. The CDR3 runs 13 residues. This CDR3 is CASSTTGDFGYTF. CDR3 nucleotide sequence: TGCGCCAGCAGTACCACAGGGGACTTTGGCTACACCTTC.

This clonotype appeared a few times. With a much larger clone just one base away, this may be a read error. CDR3 protein: CASSLGVTGSYEQHF. The CDR3 region has the DNA TGTGCCAGCAGCTTAGGCGTGACGGGCTCCTACGAGCAGCACTTC. The rearrangement links TRBV7-2 to TRBJ2-7; D unclear. The length of the CDR3 is 15 residues. CDR1 and CDR2 (germline): SGHTA, FQGNSA.

Remarks on this clonotype: It may be a read error: a sequence one base away is much more abundant. CDR3 in amino acids: CASSTNAGVETQYF. CDR3 sequence (DNA): TGTGCCAGCAGCACGAACGCAGGGGTGGAGACCCAGTACTTC. The chain has TRBV7-2 and TRBJ2-5; D might be TRBD1 (6 bases). CDR1 is SGHTA, CDR2 FQGNSA, per germline. Trimming took 5 bases from V and 5 from J, leaving 15 bases between them. This CDR3 has 14 residues.

This clonotype was observed many times. The chain employs TRBV18 and TRBJ2-7, with TRBD1 matching over 9 bases. This CDR3 is 13 amino acids long. CDR1 and CDR2 from the germline V gene are KGHSH and LQKENI. Trimming removed 4 bases from V and 6 bases from J; junction bases left unmatched: 4. Here the CDR3 reads CASSLDRGLEQYF. CDR3 nucleotides: TGTGCCAGCTCACTGGACAGGGGCCTCGAGCAGTACTTC.

The rearrangement joins TRBV29-1 to TRBJ1-2; 8 bases align to TRBD1. The end of the DNA aligns better with TRBJ2-1, so the J call may be wrong. This CDR3 contains 13 residues. Germline-derived CDR1 and CDR2 are SQVTM and ANQGSEA. The CDR3 nucleotides are TGCAGCGTACGACAGGGGACCGAGGGTGAGCAGTTCTTC. Translation gives CSVRQGTEGEQFF.

This chain links TRBV11-3 with TRBJ2-1; D gene unclear. Germline values: CDR1 SGHNT, CDR2 YENEEA. V lost 8 bases, J lost 11 bases, and 16 bases lay in between. CDR3 length equals 12 residues. The CDR3 loop is CASSSGRNKQFF. CDR3 DNA: TGTGCCAGCTCCTCGGGCCGGAATAAGCAGTTCTTC.

This clonotype was seen only a few times. The rearrangement links TRBV28 to TRBJ1-5; D uncertain. The CDR3 runs 13 residues. Looked up from germline, CDR1 is MDHEN and CDR2 is SYDVKM. Between the trimmed V and J ends, which lost 8 bases and 2 bases, there was a span of 10 bases. The CDR3: CASLQVGNQPQHF. The CDR3 DNA reads as TGTGCCAGCCTGCAGGTGGGCAATCAGCCCCAGCATTTT.

This clonotype was found many times. V and J are TRBV11-2 and TRBJ2-1; possibly TRBD2 for D (6 bases). The V gene's germline CDR1 is SGHAT and CDR2 FQNNGV. The CDR3 is 14 amino acids. The V end lost 1 base, the J end lost 4 bases, and 8 bases lay between the germline ends. The CDR3 loop reads CASSLAEGYNEQFF. For the CDR3, the DNA is TGTGCCAGCAGCTTAGCGGAGGGGTACAATGAGCAGTTCTTC.

As regards this clonotype: Just one base apart from a much larger clone, this may be a read error. V and J are TRBV20-1 and TRBJ1-6; no definite D call. V lost 0 bases and J lost 9, with 15 bases in between. Per germline, CDR1 DFQATT and CDR2 SNEGSKA (reference sequence). CDR3 length: 15 residues. The CDR3 DNA follows: TGCAGTGCTAGAGATCCCGGGGTCCTCACTTCACCCCTCCACTTT. Translated: CSARDPGVLTSPLHF.

The CDR3: CASSLATVNNEQFF. The CDR3, as DNA: TGTGCCAGCAGCTTAGCGACGGTGAACAATGAGCAGTTCTTC. The V call is TRBV7-2, the J call TRBJ2-1; D gene unclear. CDR1 is SGHTA and CDR2 is FQGNSA in the germline V gene. The CDR3 runs 14 residues. V lost 0 bases and J lost 5, with 8 bases in between.

The chain couples TRBV12-3 or TRBV12-4 to TRBJ1-1; 8 bases align to TRBD1. The CDR3 has 15 residues. V shed 1 base and J 3 bases; nucleotides not matched to a gene: 4. CDR3 in DNA: TGTGCCAGCAGTTTAGGCAGGGGGCTCGACACTGAAGCTTTCTTT. Its protein is CASSLGRGLDTEAFF.

This clonotype has more than one count but fewer than ten. The chain recombines TRBV5-6 with TRBJ1-5, with a possible D match to TRBD1 (6 bases). Germline values: CDR1 SGHDT, CDR2 YYEEEE. The CDR3 covers 14 residues. The V and J ends lost 3 bases and 7 bases respectively, with 14 bases between them. The DNA for the CDR3 is TGTGCCAGCAGCTACAGGACAGCACGGCAGCCCCAGCATTTT. It codes for CASSYRTARQPQHF.

CDR3: CASSSGTSGGGQDTQYF. As DNA, the CDR3 is TGCGCCAGCAGCTCCGGGACTAGCGGGGGCGGGCAGGATACGCAGTATTTT. The chain has TRBV5-1 and TRBJ2-3, with TRBD2 matching 14 bases. This CDR3 has 17 residues. CDR1 and CDR2 from the germline V gene are SGHRS and YFSETQ. Trimming took 3 bases from V and 6 from J; bases not matched to a gene: 9.

This clonotype was seen repeatedly, ten times or more. The chain carries TRBV5-5 and TRBJ1-6; D ambiguous. V lost 4 bases to trimming and J lost 10 bases, with 9 bases between them. Per germline, CDR1 SGHKS and CDR2 YYEKEE (reference sequence). CDR3 size: 12 residues. For the CDR3, the DNA is TGTGCCAGCAGCCCAGCCAGGTCACCCCTCCACTTT. Amino acids: CASSPARSPLHF.

This clonotype was counted ten times or more. The gene calls are TRBV7-2 and TRBJ2-1; possible D gene TRBD1, 6 bases. Germline V gene sequence: CDR1 SGHTA, CDR2 FQGNSA. The germline V and J ends were trimmed by 3 bases and 4 bases, with 13 bases remaining between them. CDR3 length: 15 amino acids. The CDR3 reads CASSFTRDIYNEQFF. The CDR3 DNA follows: TGTGCCAGCAGCTTTACACGGGACATATACAATGAGCAGTTCTTC.

The J gene is TRBJ1-5, the V gene TRBV24-1, with TRBD1 matching over 9 bases. The V gene end was trimmed by 7 bases and the J gene end by 4 bases; junction bases not matched to a gene: 1. This CDR3 is built from 13 residues. Germline-derived CDR1 and CDR2 are KGHDR and SFDVKD. The CDR3 region has the DNA TGTGCCACCAGGGGACAGGGTAATCAGCCCCAGCATTTT. It yields the protein CATRGQGNQPQHF.